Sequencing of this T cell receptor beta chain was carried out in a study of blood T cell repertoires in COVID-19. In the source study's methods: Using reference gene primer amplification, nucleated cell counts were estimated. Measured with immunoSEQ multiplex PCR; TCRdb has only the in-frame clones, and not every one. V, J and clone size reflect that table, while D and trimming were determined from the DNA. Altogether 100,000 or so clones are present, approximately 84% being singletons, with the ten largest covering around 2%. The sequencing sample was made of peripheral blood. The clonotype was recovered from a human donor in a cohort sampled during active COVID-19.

For the CDR3, the DNA is TGTGCCAGCTCCGAGCCTACTGAAAAACTGTTTTTT. It translates to CASSEPTEKLFF. The chain is built from TRBV18 and TRBJ1-4, with D unresolved. Trimming shortened V by 6 bases and J by 7 bases, and 9 bases separated the two germline ends. The CDR3 is made up of 12 amino acids. Germline values: CDR1 KGHSH, CDR2 LQKENI.